The subject of this entry is one T cell receptor beta chain. Its antigen is still unknown. The PCR used 60 Vbeta and 13 Jbeta primers. Method: immunoSEQ multiplex PCR; TCRdb's copy keeps in-frame clones and lacks some. The data show approximately 140,000 clones, about four fifths seen once. V gave up 5 bases and J gave up 5 bases; unmatched junction bases: 9. The CDR3 is made up of 15 amino acids. Germline assignment: CDR1 SEHNR and CDR2 FQNEAQ (reference sequence). The sample originates from a study of cytomegalovirus exposure and HLA in healthy donors. Study-level points and caveats: Some TCR beta chains (roughly 150 of them) were listed as cytomegalovirus-associated.

This chain uses TRBV7-9 with TRBJ2-4, with TRBD2 matching 7 bases. Sequencing was carried out using PBMCs. The source is a male donor in good health and CMV-seronegative. This chain's CDR3 is CASSPLLAGENIQYF. In DNA form, the CDR3 reads TGTGCCAGCAGCCCCCTCTTGGCGGGGGAAAACATTCAGTACTTC.